One sample yielded the 7 T cell receptor beta chains listed below, sequenced in a study of regulatory T cells in long-lasting Graves disease. The time point here: newly diagnosed GD, antithyroid drugs for less than 3 months. TCR sequences were obtained from RNA taken from PBMCs. TCR beta libraries were built with iRepertoire HTBI primers and Arm-PCR of CDR3 regions. MiXCR, applied by TCRdb to the multiplex PCR reads, yields one record per CDR3 protein. Here the sample spans 680,000 or so distinct CDR3 sequences, around 17% being singletons. These data also featured in a second study, about T cells in Graves' hyperthyroidism and ophthalmopathy.

The material was peripheral blood mononuclear cells (PBMCs), obtained at new diagnosis, from a patient treated with antithyroid drugs. The receptors stem from a woman between 25 and 40 years old with Graves disease.

This clonotype appeared a few times. V usage is TRBV19 and J usage is TRBJ2-5; TRBD1 is a possible D gene (6 bases). The germline V gene has CDR1 LNHDA and CDR2 SQIVND (reference sequence). The CDR3 has 16 amino acids. Trimming removed 6 bases at V and 3 bases at J, with 20 bases between. CDR3 sequence: CASSPSFLTGKETQYF. Here the CDR3 DNA reads TGTGCCAGTAGCCCCTCCTTCCTGACAGGCAAAGAGACCCAGTACTTC.

The V call is TRBV9, the J call TRBJ1-6; unclear D gene. This CDR3 has 14 residues. The V end was cut by 3 bases, the J end by 10 bases, with 14 bases between. The germline V gene has CDR1 SGDLS and CDR2 YYNGEE. CDR3 bases: TGTGCCAGCAGCGAGGGTCTGAAGTCCTCACCCCTCCACTTT. Translated: CASSEGLKSSPLHF.

The V and J genes are TRBV6-1 and TRBJ1-6; TRBD1 is a possible D gene (5 bases). Trimming took off 0 bases at V and 6 bases at J, with 9 bases between the two ends. Germline CDR1 is MNHNS and CDR2 is SASEGT. CDR3 length: 15 amino acids. The CDR3 region has the DNA TGTGCCAGCAGTGAAGCGCGACAGCTTAATTCACCCCTCCACTTT. Encoded protein: CASSEARQLNSPLHF.

The chain links TRBV7-9 to TRBJ2-2; unclear D gene. Germline values: CDR1 SEHNR, CDR2 FQNEAQ (reference sequence). The CDR3 runs 12 residues. Trimming shortened V by 3 bases and J by 6 bases, and 5 bases separated the two germline ends. CDR3 in amino acids: CASSLASGELFF. The CDR3 DNA reads TGTGCCAGCAGCTTGGCCTCCGGGGAGCTGTTTTTT.

This clonotype was picked up many times. The rearrangement uses TRBV27 and TRBJ1-2; possibly TRBD1 for D (5 bases). CDR3 length: 14 residues. Trimming cost V 8 bases and J 4 bases, with 17 bases left between them. The germline V gene encodes CDR1 MNHEY and CDR2 SMNVEV (reference sequence). The CDR3 is CASRPGRSVYGYTF. The CDR3 DNA follows: TGTGCCAGCCGACCGGGACGGAGCGTCTATGGCTACACCTTC.

The rearrangement joins TRBV18 to TRBJ1-2, with TRBD1 matching over 8 bases. The CDR3 is 16 amino acids. CDR1 is KGHSH and CDR2 is LQKENI in the germline V gene. The ends lost 2 bases at V and 8 bases at J; junction bases unmatched: 13. The DNA of the CDR3 is TGTGCCAGCTCACCATACCGGGACAGGACACCTTCCGGCTACACCTTC. It yields the protein CASSPYRDRTPSGYTF.

The table lists this clonotype with many counts. CDR3 nucleotides: TGCAGTGCTAGAGTCCCGATCTCGGAGACCCAGTACTTC. The encoded protein is CSARVPISETQYF. This rearrangement joins TRBV20-1 to TRBJ2-5; D is ambiguous. The CDR3 extends over 13 amino acids. The V gene's germline CDR1 is DFQATT and CDR2 SNEGSKA (reference sequence). The ends were cut back, 1 base at V and 5 bases at J, with 11 bases in the middle.